The T cell receptor (beta chain) under discussion was sequenced for a study of blood T cell repertoires in COVID-19. V gave up 1 base and J gave up 5 bases; unmatched junction bases: 6. CDR1 SGHRS and CDR2 YFSETQ come from the germline V gene. The CDR3 covers 15 residues. Assay: immunoSEQ multiplex PCR; the TCRdb copy retains only in-frame clones and omits some. The table lists about 350,000 clones, about nine tenths of them singletons. Recruits, aged roughly 18 to 90 years, lived in about two dozen US areas. The sequenced sample was PBMCs or T cells enriched from blood (not recorded which). This TCR derives from a woman aged 25-40 years who had been exposed to COVID-19. The genes are TRBV5-1 and TRBJ2-3; 8 bases map to TRBD1. Here the CDR3 reads CASSLRGQVEDTQYF. CDR3 DNA: TGCGCCAGCAGCTTGAGGGGACAGGTGGAAGATACGCAGTATTTT.